This T cell receptor beta chain stems from a study of cytomegalovirus exposure and HLA in healthy donors. This CDR3 has 10 residues. Germline values: CDR1 SQVTM, CDR2 ANQGSEA. The V end lost 4 bases, the J end lost 10 bases, and 9 bases lay between the germline ends. The primer mix had 60 Vbeta and 13 Jbeta primers. Assay: immunoSEQ multiplex PCR; the TCRdb copy retains only in-frame clones and omits some. There are some 110,000 clones in the sample; around 80% occur only once, and 6.5% to 8.5% lies in the top ten. The chain recombines TRBV29-1 with TRBJ2-3, with D maybe TRBD2 (6 bases). This TCR came from a man aged 25-45 years in good health and CMV-seropositive. Sequenced sample: PBMCs. CDR3 DNA: TGCAGCGTTGGACTAGAATCGCAGTATTTT. It yields the protein CSVGLESQYF.